The source of this TCR beta chain is a study of blood T cell repertoires in COVID-19. Germline loops: CDR1 MDHEN, CDR2 SYDVKM. The V and J ends lost 1 base and 5 bases respectively, with 12 bases between them. The CDR3 contains 16 residues. The table came from immunoSEQ multiplex PCR; TCRdb's copy has only in-frame clones and leaves some out. The table has about 58,000 clones, approximately 87% seen once; the top ten hold 4.7%. The sequence came from a man aged 35 to 55 with active COVID-19. The source material was peripheral blood. This chain connects TRBV28 to TRBJ1-6; perhaps TRBD1 as D (5 bases). This CDR3 reads CASSLYPGKNNSPLHF. The CDR3 nucleotides read TGTGCCAGCAGTTTATACCCAGGGAAAAATAATTCACCCCTCCACTTT.